Each of the 16 T cell receptor beta chains below was sequenced from the same sample in a study of blood T cell repertoires in COVID-19. The method was immunoSEQ multiplex PCR; TCRdb's version includes in-frame clones alone and lacks a portion of them. The sample carries approximately 220,000 clones, around four fifths recorded once. Sequencing was carried out using PBMCs or T cells enriched from blood (not recorded which). Source of these receptors: a woman aged 45 to 65 who had been exposed to COVID-19.

The CDR3 protein is CASSPGLAGGNEQFF. DNA of the CDR3: TGTGCCAGCAGCCCGGGACTAGCGGGGGGGAATGAGCAGTTCTTC. V is TRBV7-6 and J is TRBJ2-1; TRBD2 matches at 16 bases. CDR3 length equals 15 residues. Germline V gene sequence: CDR1 SGHVS, CDR2 FNYEAQ. V trimming: 5 bases; J trimming: 7 bases; junction bases outside the gene matches: 2.

This clone has a count of ten or more. J is TRBJ1-3 and V is TRBV29-1; 9 bases line up with TRBD1. This CDR3 is built from 14 residues. With 6 bases clipped from V and 1 base from J, the junction kept 4 bases outside the gene matches. In germline, CDR1 is SQVTM, CDR2 ANQGSEA. The DNA for the CDR3 is TGCAGCGTCGTACAGGGGGCATCTGGAAACACCATATATTTT. Translating it yields CSVVQGASGNTIYF.

The chain is built from TRBV30 and TRBJ1-1; the D is unclear. Germline assignment: CDR1 GTSNPN and CDR2 SVGIG (reference sequence). V lost 1 base to trimming and J lost 2 bases, with 8 bases between them. This CDR3 spans 13 amino acids. The CDR3 loop is CAWSGTANTEAFF. The CDR3 coding sequence is TGTGCCTGGAGTGGAACAGCCAACACTGAAGCTTTCTTT. Using reference TRBV30 and TRBJ1-1 for the parts outside the CDR3, the full variable domain is SQTIHQWPATLVQPVGSPLSLECTVEGTSNPNLYWYRQAAGRGLQLLFYSVGIGQISSEVPQNLSASRPQDRQFILSSKKLLLSDSGFYLCAWSGTANTEAFFGQGTRLTVV.

The CDR3 protein is CASSQDIGGVQYF. In DNA, the CDR3 is TGCGCCAGCAGCCAAGATATAGGAGGGGTACAGTACTTC. The chain is built from TRBV4-1 and TRBJ2-5, with D perhaps matching TRBD2 (6 bases). Trimming shortened V by 0 bases and J by 11 bases, and 13 bases separated the two germline ends. CDR1 is MGHRA and CDR2 is YSYEKL in the germline V gene. The CDR3 has 13 amino acids.

V and J are TRBV6-6 and TRBJ2-5, with a possible D match to TRBD2 (7 bases). The V gene lost 8 bases and the J gene lost 14 bases, with 24 bases spanning the gap. This CDR3 is 13 amino acids long. The germline V gene has CDR1 MNHNY and CDR2 SVGAGI (reference sequence). CDR3 nucleotides: TGTGCCAGCGGTTCAAAGGGGGGAGTGACTAGCTACTTC. This codes for CASGSKGGVTSYF.

This clone was counted between two and nine times. V gene TRBV2 combines with J gene TRBJ1-1, with D unresolved. The ends were cut back, 10 bases at V and 3 bases at J, with 15 bases in the middle. Germline loops: CDR1 SNHLY, CDR2 FYNNEI. The CDR3 totals 13 residues. CDR3 region: CATAGNQYTEAFF. The CDR3 region has the DNA TGTGCCACCGCGGGCAACCAGTACACTGAAGCTTTCTTT.

This chain joins TRBV5-4 and TRBJ2-5; the match to TRBD2 covers 9 bases. Germline loops: CDR1 SGHNT, CDR2 YYREEE (reference sequence). CDR3 size: 15 residues. The J segment lost 5 bases and the V segment lost 0 bases, leaving 5 bases of the junction unmatched. The CDR3 here is CASSLDAGGRETQYF. The CDR3 DNA reads TGTGCCAGCAGCTTGGACGCGGGGGGGCGGGAGACCCAGTACTTC.

The CDR3 coding sequence is TGTGCCAGCAGCGTAACAGGGGAAAACACTGAAGCTTTCTTT. Protein: CASSVTGENTEAFF. The chain employs TRBV9 and TRBJ1-1; 7 bases are shared with TRBD1. Germline CDR1 and CDR2: SGDLS and YYNGEE. V dropped 1 base and J dropped 2; count of bases not matched to a gene: 2. CDR3 size: 14 residues.

The rearrangement links TRBV10-3 to TRBJ2-3; 15 positions match TRBD2. Germline CDR1 is ENHRY and CDR2 is SYGVKD. J gave up 2 bases and V 3 bases, and 6 bases lay outside the gene matches. This CDR3 region has 18 residues. The CDR3 here is CAISDPRTSGGATDTQYF. CDR3 DNA sequence: TGTGCCATCAGTGACCCTCGGACTAGCGGGGGGGCCACAGATACGCAGTATTTT.

This clone was seen just once. The rearrangement uses TRBV11-2 and TRBJ1-5, with D possibly matching TRBD1 (5 bases). The CDR3 length is 16 residues. Trimming removed 1 base at V and 2 bases at J, with 12 bases between. From germline, CDR1 is SGHAT and CDR2 FQNNGV. CDR3 residues: CASSLGDSVGNQPQHF. The DNA for the CDR3 is TGTGCCAGCAGCTTAGGGGACTCGGTCGGCAATCAGCCCCAGCATTTT.

The chain carries TRBV4-1 and TRBJ1-1; D gene unclear. Germline CDR1 MGHRA, CDR2 YSYEKL. This CDR3 contains 15 residues. V lost 4 bases, J lost 3 bases, and 15 bases lay in between. The CDR3 DNA follows: TGCGCCAGCAGCCCCCAGTTGGGCACCTACACTGAAGCTTTCTTT. Its protein is CASSPQLGTYTEAFF.

The CDR3 nucleotides read TGTGCCACGGGACAGGGGGCCTATGGCTACACCTTC. Residues: CATGQGAYGYTF. V is TRBV11-2 and J is TRBJ1-2, with 12 bases aligning to TRBD1. The CDR3 totals 12 residues. Unmatched junction bases numbered 1, after V lost 10 bases and J lost 4 bases. From germline, CDR1 is SGHAT and CDR2 FQNNGV.

V and J are TRBV13 and TRBJ1-1, with D maybe TRBD1 (6 bases). The germline gives CDR1 PRHDT, CDR2 FYEKMQ (reference sequence). CDR3 length: 15 amino acids. V dropped 1 base and J dropped 5 bases, with 14 bases sitting between them. CDR3 amino acids: CASSLVGQWETEAFF. The CDR3 coding sequence is TGTGCCAGCAGCTTAGTCGGACAGTGGGAGACTGAAGCTTTCTTT. Full variable domain (rest looked up from reference TRBV13 and TRBJ1-1): AAGVIQSPRHLIKEKRETATLKCYPIPRHDTVYWYQQGPGQDPQFLISFYEKMQSDKGSIPDRFSAQQFSDYHSELNMSSLELGDSALYFCASSLVGQWETEAFFGQGTRLTVV.

The gene calls are TRBV19 and TRBJ2-3, with TRBD1 as a possible D gene (5 bases). Trimming took 4 bases from V and 3 from J, leaving 11 bases between them. There are 14 residues in the CDR3. Looked up from germline, CDR1 is LNHDA and CDR2 is SQIVND (reference sequence). The CDR3 here is CASSTGHLTDTQYF. The CDR3, as DNA: TGTGCCAGTAGTACTGGACATCTAACAGATACGCAGTATTTT.

The chain has TRBV29-1 and TRBJ2-5, with 7 bases aligning to TRBD1. This CDR3 contains 12 residues. Trimming removed 7 bases from V and 3 bases from J; junction bases left unmatched: 5. Germline assignment: CDR1 SQVTM and CDR2 ANQGSEA. CDR3 nucleotides: TGCAGCGGCTCGCAGGGGGAAGAGACCCAGTACTTC. This sequence encodes CSGSQGEETQYF.

A single count supports this clone. CDR3 residues: CASRAGERMISGYTF. The CDR3 nucleotides read TGTGCCAGCAGGGCAGGGGAGAGGATGATTTCTGGCTACACCTTC. V gene TRBV7-2 combines with J gene TRBJ1-2; tentative D call: TRBD1 (6 bases). The CDR3 spans 15 residues. CDR1 is SGHTA and CDR2 is FQGNSA in the germline V gene. With 6 bases removed from V and 7 bases from J, the gap between germline ends came to 21 bases.